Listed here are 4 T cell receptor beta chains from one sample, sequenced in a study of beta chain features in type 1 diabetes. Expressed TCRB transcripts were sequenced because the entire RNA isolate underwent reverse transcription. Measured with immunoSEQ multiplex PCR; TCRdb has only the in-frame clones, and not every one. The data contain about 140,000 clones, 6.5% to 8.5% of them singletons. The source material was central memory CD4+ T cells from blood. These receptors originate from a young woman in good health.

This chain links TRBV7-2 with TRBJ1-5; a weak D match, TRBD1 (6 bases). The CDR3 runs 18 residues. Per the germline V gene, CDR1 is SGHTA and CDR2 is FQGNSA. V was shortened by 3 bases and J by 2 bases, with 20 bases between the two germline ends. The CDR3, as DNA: TGTGCCAGCAGCTTGTGGCAGGGGCCCCTTGAGCGCAATCAGCCCCAGCATTTT. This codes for CASSLWQGPLERNQPQHF. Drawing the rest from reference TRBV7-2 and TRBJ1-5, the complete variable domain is GAGVSQSPSNKVTEKGKDVELRCDPISGHTALYWYRQSLGQGLEFLIYFQGNSAPDKSGLPSDRFSAERTGGSVSTLTIQRTQQEDSAVYLCASSLWQGPLERNQPQHFGDGTRLSIL.

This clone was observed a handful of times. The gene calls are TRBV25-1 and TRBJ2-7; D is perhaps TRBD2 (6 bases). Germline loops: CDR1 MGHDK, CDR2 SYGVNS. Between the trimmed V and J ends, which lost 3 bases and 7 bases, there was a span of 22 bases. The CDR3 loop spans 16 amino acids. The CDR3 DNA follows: TGTGCCAGCAGTGACCCATCGCGGGACCCCAATGGGGAGCAGTACTTC. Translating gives CASSDPSRDPNGEQYF.

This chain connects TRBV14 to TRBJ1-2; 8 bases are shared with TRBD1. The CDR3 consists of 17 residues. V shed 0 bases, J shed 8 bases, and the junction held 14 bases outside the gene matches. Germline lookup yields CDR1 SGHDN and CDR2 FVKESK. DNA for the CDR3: TGTGCCAGCAGCCAAGAATGGCCGACGGGACAGGTCAGAGGCTACACCTTC. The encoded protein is CASSQEWPTGQVRGYTF.

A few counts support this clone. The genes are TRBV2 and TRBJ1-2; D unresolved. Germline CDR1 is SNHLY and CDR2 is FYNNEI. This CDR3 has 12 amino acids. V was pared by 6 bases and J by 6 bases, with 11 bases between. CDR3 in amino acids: CASRTTADGYTF. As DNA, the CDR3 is TGTGCCAGCAGGACAACCGCCGATGGCTACACCTTC.